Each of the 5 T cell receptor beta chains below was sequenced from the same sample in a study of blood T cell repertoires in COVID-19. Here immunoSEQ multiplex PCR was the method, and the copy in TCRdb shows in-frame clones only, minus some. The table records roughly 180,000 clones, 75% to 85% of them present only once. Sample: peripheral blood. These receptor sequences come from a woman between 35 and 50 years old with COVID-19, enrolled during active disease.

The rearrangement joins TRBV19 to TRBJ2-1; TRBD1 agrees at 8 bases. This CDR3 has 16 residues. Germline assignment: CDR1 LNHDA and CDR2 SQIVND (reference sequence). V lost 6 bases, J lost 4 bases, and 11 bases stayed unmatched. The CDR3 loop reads CASRTRDRGPYNEQFF. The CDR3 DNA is TGTGCCAGTAGGACGCGAGACAGGGGCCCTTACAATGAGCAGTTCTTC. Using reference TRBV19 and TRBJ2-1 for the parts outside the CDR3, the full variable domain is DGGITQSPKYLFRKEGQNVTLSCEQNLNHDAMYWYRQDPGQGLRLIYYSQIVNDFQKGDIAEGYSVSREKKESFPLTVTSAQKNPTAFYLCASRTRDRGPYNEQFFGPGTRLTVL.

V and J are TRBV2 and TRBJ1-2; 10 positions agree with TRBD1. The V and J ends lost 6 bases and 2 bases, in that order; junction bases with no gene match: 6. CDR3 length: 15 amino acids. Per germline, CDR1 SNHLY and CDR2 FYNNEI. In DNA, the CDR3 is TGTGCCAGCAGAACCGGGACAGGGGTGAACTATGGCTACACCTTC. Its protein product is CASRTGTGVNYGYTF.

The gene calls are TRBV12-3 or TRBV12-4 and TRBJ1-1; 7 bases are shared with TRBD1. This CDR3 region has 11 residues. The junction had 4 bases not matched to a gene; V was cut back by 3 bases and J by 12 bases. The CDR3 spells CASSFDREPFF. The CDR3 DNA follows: TGTGCCAGCAGTTTCGACAGGGAACCTTTCTTT.

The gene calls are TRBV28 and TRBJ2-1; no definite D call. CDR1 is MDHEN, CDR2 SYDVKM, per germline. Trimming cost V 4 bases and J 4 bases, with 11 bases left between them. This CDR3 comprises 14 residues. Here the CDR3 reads CASSSSSGYNEQFF. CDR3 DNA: TGTGCCAGCAGTTCATCCTCAGGATACAATGAGCAGTTCTTC.

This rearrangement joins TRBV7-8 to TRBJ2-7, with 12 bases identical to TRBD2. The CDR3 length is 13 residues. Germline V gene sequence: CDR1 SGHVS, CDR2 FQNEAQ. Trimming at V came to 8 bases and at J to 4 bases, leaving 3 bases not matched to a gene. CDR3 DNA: TGTGCCAGCCTCCTAGCGGGAGGGTACGAGCAGTACTTC. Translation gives CASLLAGGYEQYF.